The 21 T cell receptor beta chains presented below share a single source sample, sequenced in a study of T cell changes during pregnancy in multiple sclerosis. Method: immunoSEQ multiplex PCR; TCRdb's copy keeps in-frame clones and lacks some. The sample lists more than 35,000 clones, about 94% occurring once. This material consisted of CD4+ T cells from peripheral blood mononuclear cells, taken in the second trimester of pregnancy. These receptors originate from a female donor with multiple sclerosis, enrolled in a pregnancy study.

CDR3 loop: CASSLVDNPHGYTF. CDR3 sequence (DNA): TGCGCCAGCAGCTTGGTCGACAACCCCCATGGCTACACCTTC. J is TRBJ1-2 and V is TRBV5-1; no clear D. The CDR3 length is 14 residues. The germline V gene has CDR1 SGHRS and CDR2 YFSETQ. V was trimmed by 0 bases and J by 6 bases, leaving 12 bases between them.

The genes are TRBV27 and TRBJ2-3, with 7 bases matching TRBD2. Germline values: CDR1 MNHEY, CDR2 SMNVEV (reference sequence). The V segment lost 10 bases and the J segment 4 bases; nucleotides outside the gene matches: 11. The CDR3 runs 14 residues. The chain's CDR3 is CATRKGGHADTQYF. CDR3 bases: TGTGCCACCCGAAAGGGAGGGCACGCAGATACGCAGTATTTT.

This clone showed up just once. The chain employs TRBV18 and TRBJ2-7; TRBD2 might be the D (5 bases). The CDR3 sequence is 14 residues long. V was trimmed by 2 bases and J by 3 bases, leaving 11 bases between them. CDR1 and CDR2 (germline): KGHSH, LQKENI. CDR3 DNA: TGTGCCAGCTCACCAGAAACCGGGGTCTACGAGCAGTACTTC. It translates to CASSPETGVYEQYF.

The chain couples TRBV19 to TRBJ2-5; possibly TRBD1 for D (6 bases). The CDR3 runs to 15 residues. V was pared by 5 bases and J by 4 bases, with 17 bases between. Looked up from germline, CDR1 is LNHDA and CDR2 is SQIVND (reference sequence). CDR3 coding DNA: TGTGCCAGTAGTCGCAGGGGTCACGGAGGAGAGACCCAGTACTTC. It is translated as CASSRRGHGGETQYF.

V gene TRBV18 combines with J gene TRBJ2-7; TRBD1 agrees at 7 bases. Germline V CDR1 and CDR2: KGHSH, LQKENI. J lost 5 bases, V lost 6 bases, and 7 bases had no gene match. This CDR3 region has 13 residues. The chain's CDR3 is CASSPTGSNEQYF. In nucleotides, the CDR3 is TGTGCCAGCTCGCCGACAGGGTCCAACGAGCAGTACTTC.

The rearrangement joins TRBV5-8 to TRBJ1-5; 8 positions agree with TRBD1. The CDR3 consists of 20 residues. V shed 3 bases and J 0 bases; nucleotides not matched to a gene: 17. Per germline, CDR1 SGHTS and CDR2 YDEGEE. The CDR3 spells CASSSFIRTGRTDSNQPQHF. The CDR3 nucleotides are TGTGCCAGCAGCTCCTTCATTAGGACAGGGAGGACGGATAGCAATCAGCCCCAGCATTTT.

This sequence joins TRBV29-1 and TRBJ2-7; TRBD2 agrees at 9 bases. Germline CDR1 is SQVTM and CDR2 is ANQGSEA. CDR3 length: 13 amino acids. V lost 1 base to trimming and J lost 8 bases; unmatched junction nucleotides: 6. Written as DNA, the CDR3 is TGCAGCGTTGAAGGGACTAGCGATTACCAGCAGTACTTC. This codes for CSVEGTSDYQQYF.

The CDR3 DNA follows: TGTGCCAGCAGTGAAGGGGGCGGAGCCAACACCGGGGAGCTGTTTTTT. Residues: CASSEGGGANTGELFF. The J gene is TRBJ2-2, the V gene TRBV2; D may be TRBD1 (5 bases). Germline loops: CDR1 SNHLY, CDR2 FYNNEI. The CDR3 is made up of 16 amino acids. Trimming removed 1 base from V and 2 bases from J, with 11 bases in between.

This chain joins TRBV7-2 and TRBJ1-1; 11 bases line up with TRBD1. Looked up from germline, CDR1 is SGHTA and CDR2 is FQGNSA. This CDR3 comprises 16 residues. V dropped 3 bases and J dropped 4; count of bases not matched to a gene: 7. CDR3 sequence: CASSFLRTGGGTEAFF. The DNA for the CDR3 is TGTGCCAGCAGCTTCTTACGGACAGGGGGCGGCACTGAAGCTTTCTTT.

This chain links TRBV6-8 with TRBJ1-1; 7 bases fit TRBD1. Germline V CDR1 and CDR2: MNHGY, SAAAGT. The CDR3 is 14 amino acids. The J segment lost 4 bases and the V segment lost 10 bases, leaving 12 bases of the junction unmatched. The CDR3 DNA is TGTGCCACCTCGGGGAACAGGGGACGCACTGAAGCTTTCTTT. Encoded protein: CATSGNRGRTEAFF.

The chain has TRBV11-2 and TRBJ1-2; no clear D. Germline loops: CDR1 SGHAT, CDR2 FQNNGV. Trimming removed 0 bases from V and 0 bases from J, with 8 bases in between. This CDR3 region has 15 residues. CDR3 DNA: TGTGCCAGCAGCTTAGAGGCGGGATCTAACTATGGCTACACCTTC. The encoded protein is CASSLEAGSNYGYTF.

This chain uses TRBV2 with TRBJ1-2; D is unclear. The CDR3 contains 13 residues. The V end lost 5 bases, the J end lost 3 bases, and 10 bases lay between the germline ends. Looked up from germline, CDR1 is SNHLY and CDR2 is FYNNEI. The CDR3 sequence is CASSHRRDYGYTF. For the CDR3, the DNA is TGTGCCAGCAGTCATAGACGGGACTATGGCTACACCTTC.

The V call is TRBV7-2, the J call TRBJ1-2, with D perhaps TRBD1 (5 bases). Trimming cost V 3 bases and J 5 bases, with 13 bases left between them. Per the germline V gene, CDR1 is SGHTA and CDR2 is FQGNSA. The CDR3 sequence is 14 residues long. The CDR3 nucleotides read TGTGCCAGCAGCTTTGCACAGGATGGATATGGCTACACCTTC. Amino acid sequence: CASSFAQDGYGYTF.

This rearrangement joins TRBV2 to TRBJ2-4; a possible D gene is TRBD2 (7 bases). The V end was cut by 3 bases, the J end by 8 bases, with 11 bases between. Germline CDR1 and CDR2: SNHLY and FYNNEI. This CDR3 is built from 13 residues. The CDR3 bases are TGTGCCAGCAGTGAGGGGGGGCGGGACATTCAGTACTTC. Its protein is CASSEGGRDIQYF.

The chain recombines TRBV7-2 with TRBJ2-3; weak D call: TRBD2 (5 bases). The V and J ends lost 4 bases and 4 bases respectively, with 15 bases between them. CDR1 SGHTA and CDR2 FQGNSA come from the germline V gene. This CDR3 is 15 amino acids long. CDR3 nucleotides: TGTGCCAGCAGCTCGAGTAGGGCCGGGGCAGATACGCAGTATTTT. Translated: CASSSSRAGADTQYF.

The chain uses TRBV29-1 and TRBJ2-7, with TRBD2 matching over 11 bases. CDR3 length equals 12 residues. The germline V gene encodes CDR1 SQVTM and CDR2 ANQGSEA. V shed 6 bases and J 3 bases; nucleotides not matched to a gene: 1. This chain's CDR3 is CSVGTSGYEQYF. Here the CDR3 DNA reads TGCAGCGTCGGGACTAGCGGCTACGAGCAGTACTTC.

The V gene is TRBV7-6, the J gene TRBJ2-3; no firm D call. The CDR3 totals 15 residues. The germline V gene encodes CDR1 SGHVS and CDR2 FNYEAQ. V lost 2 bases, J lost 7 bases, and 16 bases lay in between. CDR3 bases: TGTGCCAGCAGCTTAACAGATTCACCCGGATATACGCAGTATTTT. Protein product: CASSLTDSPGYTQYF.

This chain uses TRBV27 with TRBJ2-7; TRBD2 matches 8 bases. The CDR3 covers 16 residues. Germline lookup yields CDR1 MNHEY and CDR2 SMNVEV (reference sequence). With V trimmed by 3 bases and J by 7 bases, 14 bases remained unmatched. The CDR3, as DNA: TGTGCCAGCAGTTTCTTAAACGGGGGGGCCGAAGAAGAGCAGTACTTC. It is translated as CASSFLNGGAEEEQYF.

The chain joins TRBV10-3 to TRBJ2-7, with 13 nucleotides matching TRBD2. Germline loops: CDR1 ENHRY, CDR2 SYGVKD. V shed 6 bases and J 3 bases; nucleotides not matched to a gene: 2. The CDR3 consists of 14 residues. CDR3 sequence: CAISRLAGGYEQYF. As DNA, the CDR3 is TGTGCCATCAGCCGACTAGCGGGGGGCTACGAGCAGTACTTC.

The gene calls are TRBV21-1 and TRBJ1-5; TRBD1, as called in the table, went unchecked against the DNA. TRBV21-1 is deemed a pseudogene. The CDR3 is made up of 17 amino acids. The CDR3 bases are TGTGCCAGCAGCATGAGCCCGGGACACAGGAGGCACCAGCCCCAGCATTTT. Protein sequence: CASSMSPGHRRHQPQHF.

The chain recombines TRBV4-2 with TRBJ1-1, with D possibly TRBD1 on 6 matching bases. In germline, CDR1 is LGHNA, CDR2 YNFKEQ. The CDR3 loop spans 15 amino acids. Trimming removed 0 bases from V and 0 bases from J, with 8 bases in between. CDR3 sequence reads: CASSQDGQMNTEAFF. CDR3 DNA: TGTGCCAGCAGCCAAGACGGACAGATGAACACTGAAGCTTTCTTT.